This T cell receptor beta chain was obtained from a study of cytomegalovirus exposure and HLA in healthy donors. The overall study: Early release data held 75 million to 100 million unique TCRs from HLA-typed donors. Findings of the study overall: Donor immune exposure was known only as CMV serostatus.

This clone was seen a few times. What it binds is unknown. PCR involved 60 Vbeta and 13 Jbeta primers. Measured with immunoSEQ multiplex PCR; TCRdb has only the in-frame clones, and not every one. The table includes roughly 100,000 clones, approximately 79% detected once. The specimen sequenced was PBMCs. The TCR comes from a woman aged 55-75 years in good health and CMV-seropositive.

CDR3 DNA: TGTGCCAGCAGCTTAGTGCAGACAGGAAACACCATATATTTT. The encoded protein is CASSLVQTGNTIYF. This chain uses TRBV7-9 with TRBJ1-3; D is undetermined. V lost 1 base to trimming and J lost 4 bases, with 8 bases between them. This CDR3 spans 14 amino acids. In germline, CDR1 is SEHNR, CDR2 FQNEAQ (reference sequence). Full variable domain (rest looked up from reference TRBV7-9 and TRBJ1-3): DTGVSQNPRHKITKRGQNVTFRCDPISEHNRLYWYRQTLGQGPEFLTYFQNEAQLEKSRLLSDRFSAERPKGSFSTLEIQRTEQGDSAMYLCASSLVQTGNTIYFGEGSWLTVV.